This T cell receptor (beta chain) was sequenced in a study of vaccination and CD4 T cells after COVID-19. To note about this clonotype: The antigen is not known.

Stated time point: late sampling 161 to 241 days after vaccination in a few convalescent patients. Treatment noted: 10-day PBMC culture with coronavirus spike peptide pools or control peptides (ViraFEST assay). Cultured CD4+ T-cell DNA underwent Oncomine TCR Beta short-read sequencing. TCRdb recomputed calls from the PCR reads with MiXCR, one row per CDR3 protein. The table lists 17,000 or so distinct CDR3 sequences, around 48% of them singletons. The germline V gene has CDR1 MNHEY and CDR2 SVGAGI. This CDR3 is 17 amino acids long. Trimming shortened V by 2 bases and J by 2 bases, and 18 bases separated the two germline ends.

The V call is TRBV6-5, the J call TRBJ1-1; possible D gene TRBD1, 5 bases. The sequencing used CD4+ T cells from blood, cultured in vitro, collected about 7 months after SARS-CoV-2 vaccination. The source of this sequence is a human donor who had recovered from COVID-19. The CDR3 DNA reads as TGTGCCAGCAGTTACAACGGCAGGGCTGTGCGAAACACTGAAGCTTTCTTT. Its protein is CASSYNGRAVRNTEAFF.